This TCR beta chain originates from a study of human T cells and chemical hapten exposure. Across the study: Patches that contained 0.01% DPC were applied to the upper back and read at 6 days. It was small differences in pooled library volume that mainly caused per-sample TCR yields to vary.

Unique molecular identifiers were attached to individual cDNA molecules during library preparation. TCRdb reanalysed the RACE reads using MiXCR and keeps one entry per CDR3 protein. The top ten hold 4% to 5% of the sample, which has 80,000 to 95,000 distinct CDR3 sequences, around 11% seen once. V shed 4 bases and J shed 0 bases, with 22 bases lying between them. CDR3 size: 18 residues. Germline CDR1 and CDR2: SGHDT and YYEEEE. Time point noted: patch test 1, 2 weeks after DPC sensitization. Treatment specified: therapeutic diphenylcyclopropenone sensitization with weekly scalp DPC. This clonotype was counted ten times or more.

The rearrangement uses TRBV5-6 and TRBJ1-1; D possibly corresponds to TRBD1 (6 bases). The receptor's source is a woman aged 45-65 years with alopecia areata. Some clones in this sample may be carry-over from other donors' samples. The sequencing here drew on whole blood, taken in connection with sensitization to the hapten diphenylcyclopropenone (DPC). CDR3 amino acids: CASSPGARRQVMNTEAFF. The DNA of the CDR3 is TGTGCCAGCAGCCCTGGTGCCCGACGACAGGTAATGAACACTGAAGCTTTCTTT.